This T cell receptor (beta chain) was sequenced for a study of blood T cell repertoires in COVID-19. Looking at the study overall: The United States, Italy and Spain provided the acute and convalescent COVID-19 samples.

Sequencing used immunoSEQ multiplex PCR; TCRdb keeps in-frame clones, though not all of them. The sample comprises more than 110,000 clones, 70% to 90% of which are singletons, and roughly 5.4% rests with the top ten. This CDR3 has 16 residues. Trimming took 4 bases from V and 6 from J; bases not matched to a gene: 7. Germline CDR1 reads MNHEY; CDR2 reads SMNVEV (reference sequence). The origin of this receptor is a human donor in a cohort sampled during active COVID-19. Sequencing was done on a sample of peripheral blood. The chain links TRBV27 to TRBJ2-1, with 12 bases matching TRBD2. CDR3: CASSSLAGGHGNEQFF. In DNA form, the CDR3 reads TGTGCCAGCAGTTCCCTAGCGGGGGGGCATGGCAATGAGCAGTTCTTC.